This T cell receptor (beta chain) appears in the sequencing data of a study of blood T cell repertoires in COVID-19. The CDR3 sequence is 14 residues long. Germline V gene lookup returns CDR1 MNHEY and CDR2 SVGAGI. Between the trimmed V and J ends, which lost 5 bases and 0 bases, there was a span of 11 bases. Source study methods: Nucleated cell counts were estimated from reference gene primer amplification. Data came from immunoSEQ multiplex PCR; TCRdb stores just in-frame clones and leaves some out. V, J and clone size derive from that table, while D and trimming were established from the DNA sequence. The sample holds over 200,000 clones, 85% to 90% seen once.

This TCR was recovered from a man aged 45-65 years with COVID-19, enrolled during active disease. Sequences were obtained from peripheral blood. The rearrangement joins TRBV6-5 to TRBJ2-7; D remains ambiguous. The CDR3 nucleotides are TGTGCCAGCAGTCTTTCAAGGAGCTCCTACGAGCAGTACTTC. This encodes CASSLSRSSYEQYF.